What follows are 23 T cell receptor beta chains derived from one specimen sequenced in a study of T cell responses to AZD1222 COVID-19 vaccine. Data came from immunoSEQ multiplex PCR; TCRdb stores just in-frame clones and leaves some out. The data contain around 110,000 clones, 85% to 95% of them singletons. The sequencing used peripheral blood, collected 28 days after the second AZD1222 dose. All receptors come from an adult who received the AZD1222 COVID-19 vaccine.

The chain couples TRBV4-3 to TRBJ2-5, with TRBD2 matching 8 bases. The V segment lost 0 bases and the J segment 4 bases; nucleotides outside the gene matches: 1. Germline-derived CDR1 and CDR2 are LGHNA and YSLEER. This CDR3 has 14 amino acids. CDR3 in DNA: TGCGCCAGCAGCCAAGATGCGGGGGGAGAGACCCAGTACTTC. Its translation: CASSQDAGGETQYF.

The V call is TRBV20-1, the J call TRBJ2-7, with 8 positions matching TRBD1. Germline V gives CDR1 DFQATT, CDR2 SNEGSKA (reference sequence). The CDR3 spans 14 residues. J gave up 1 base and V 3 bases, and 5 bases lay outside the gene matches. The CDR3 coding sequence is TGCAGTGCTAGTAGGACAGGGAATTCCTACGAGCAGTACTTC. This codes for CSASRTGNSYEQYF.

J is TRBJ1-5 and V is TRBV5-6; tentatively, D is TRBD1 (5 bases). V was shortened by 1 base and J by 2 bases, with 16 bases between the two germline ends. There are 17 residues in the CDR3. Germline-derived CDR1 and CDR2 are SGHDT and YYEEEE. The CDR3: CASSLKPRRAGNQPQHF. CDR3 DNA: TGTGCCAGCAGCTTGAAACCCCGCAGGGCCGGCAATCAGCCCCAGCATTTT.

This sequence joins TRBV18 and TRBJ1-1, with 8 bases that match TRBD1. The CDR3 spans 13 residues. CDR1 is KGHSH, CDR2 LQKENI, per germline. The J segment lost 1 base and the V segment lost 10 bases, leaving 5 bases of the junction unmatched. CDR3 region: CATQQGENTEAFF. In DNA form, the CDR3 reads TGTGCCACGCAACAGGGGGAGAACACTGAAGCTTTCTTT.

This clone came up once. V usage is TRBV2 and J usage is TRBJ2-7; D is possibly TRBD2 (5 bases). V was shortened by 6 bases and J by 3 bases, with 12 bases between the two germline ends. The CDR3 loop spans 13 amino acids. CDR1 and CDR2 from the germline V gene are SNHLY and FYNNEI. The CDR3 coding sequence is TGTGCCAGCAGCCCGAGACGGGACTACGAGCAGTACTTC. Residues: CASSPRRDYEQYF.

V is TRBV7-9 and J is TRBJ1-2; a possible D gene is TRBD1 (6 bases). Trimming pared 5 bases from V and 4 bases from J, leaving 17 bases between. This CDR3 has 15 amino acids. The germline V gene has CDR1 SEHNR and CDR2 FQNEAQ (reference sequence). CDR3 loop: CASSHKLGGGYGYTF. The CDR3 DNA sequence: TGTGCCAGCAGCCATAAATTGGGGGGCGGCTATGGCTACACCTTC.

In nucleotides, the CDR3 is TGTGCCAGCAGCTTGGCCGAGAAAGCTTTCTTT. Encoded protein: CASSLAEKAFF. V gene TRBV5-6 combines with J gene TRBJ1-1; D remains unclear. Between the trimmed V and J ends, which lost 0 bases and 9 bases, there was a span of 6 bases. CDR3 length: 11 amino acids. In germline, CDR1 is SGHDT, CDR2 YYEEEE.

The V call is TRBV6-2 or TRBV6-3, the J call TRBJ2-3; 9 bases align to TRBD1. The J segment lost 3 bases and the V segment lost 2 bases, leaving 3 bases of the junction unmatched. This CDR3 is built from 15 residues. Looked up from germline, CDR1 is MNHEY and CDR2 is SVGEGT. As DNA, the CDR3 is TGTGCCAGCAGTTACCCGGGACAGGGAACAGATACGCAGTATTTT. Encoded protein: CASSYPGQGTDTQYF.

In DNA form, the CDR3 reads TGTGCCAGCAGCTTAGTGTTCAGGGGCTACGAGCAGTACTTC. Protein sequence: CASSLVFRGYEQYF. The rearrangement joins TRBV11-3 to TRBJ2-7, with D tentatively TRBD1 (6 bases). This CDR3 is 14 amino acids long. Germline loops: CDR1 SGHNT, CDR2 YENEEA. V dropped 1 base and J dropped 3 bases, with 10 bases sitting between them.

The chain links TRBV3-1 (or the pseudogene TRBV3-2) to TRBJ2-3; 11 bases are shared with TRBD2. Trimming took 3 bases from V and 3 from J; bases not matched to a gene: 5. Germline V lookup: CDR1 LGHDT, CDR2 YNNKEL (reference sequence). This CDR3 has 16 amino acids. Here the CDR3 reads CASSQASGGRTDTQYF. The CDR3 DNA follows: TGTGCCAGCAGCCAGGCTAGCGGGGGGAGGACAGATACGCAGTATTTT.

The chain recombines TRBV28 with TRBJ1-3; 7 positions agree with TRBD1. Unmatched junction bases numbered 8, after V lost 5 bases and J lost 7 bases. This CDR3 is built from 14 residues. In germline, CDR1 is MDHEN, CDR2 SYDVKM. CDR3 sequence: CASSPGQDRNTIYF. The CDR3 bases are TGTGCCAGCAGTCCAGGACAGGATCGGAACACCATATATTTT.

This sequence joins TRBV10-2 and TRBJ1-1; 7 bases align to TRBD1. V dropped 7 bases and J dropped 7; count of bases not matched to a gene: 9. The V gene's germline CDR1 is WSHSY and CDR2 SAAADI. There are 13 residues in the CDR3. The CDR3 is CASNAGTAFEAFF. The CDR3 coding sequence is TGCGCCAGCAATGCCGGGACAGCGTTTGAAGCTTTCTTT.

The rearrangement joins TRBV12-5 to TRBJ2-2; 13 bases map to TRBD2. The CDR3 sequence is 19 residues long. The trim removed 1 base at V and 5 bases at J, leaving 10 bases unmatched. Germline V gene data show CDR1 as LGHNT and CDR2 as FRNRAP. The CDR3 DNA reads TGTGCTAGTGGTTTGGCTCCAGGACTAGCGGGAGAGTTAACCGGGGAGCTGTTTTTT. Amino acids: CASGLAPGLAGELTGELFF.

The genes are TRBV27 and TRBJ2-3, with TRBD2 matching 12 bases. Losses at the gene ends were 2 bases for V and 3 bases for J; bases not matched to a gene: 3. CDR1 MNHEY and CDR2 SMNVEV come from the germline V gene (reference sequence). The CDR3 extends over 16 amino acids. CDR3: CASSLMLAGGTDTQYF. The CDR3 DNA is TGTGCCAGCAGTTTAATGCTAGCGGGAGGGACAGATACGCAGTATTTT.

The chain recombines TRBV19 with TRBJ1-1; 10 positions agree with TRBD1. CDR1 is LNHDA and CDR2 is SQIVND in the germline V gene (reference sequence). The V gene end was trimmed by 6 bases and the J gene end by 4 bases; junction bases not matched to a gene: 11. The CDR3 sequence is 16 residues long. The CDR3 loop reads CASRSPGQGTFTEAFF. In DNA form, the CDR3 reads TGTGCCAGTAGAAGCCCGGGACAGGGGACCTTCACTGAAGCTTTCTTT.

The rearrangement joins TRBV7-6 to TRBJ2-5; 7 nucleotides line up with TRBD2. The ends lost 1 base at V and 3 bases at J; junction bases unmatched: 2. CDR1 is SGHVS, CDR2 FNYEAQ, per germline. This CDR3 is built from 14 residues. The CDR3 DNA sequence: TGTGCCAGCAGCTTAGGGGACTACAAAGAGACCCAGTACTTC. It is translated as CASSLGDYKETQYF.

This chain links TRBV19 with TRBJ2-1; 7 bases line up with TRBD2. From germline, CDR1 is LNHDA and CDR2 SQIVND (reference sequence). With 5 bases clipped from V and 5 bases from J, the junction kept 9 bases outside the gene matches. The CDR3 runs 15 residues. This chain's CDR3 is CASSVTAAGDNEQFF. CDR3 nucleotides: TGTGCCAGTAGTGTGACTGCCGCGGGGGACAATGAGCAGTTCTTC.

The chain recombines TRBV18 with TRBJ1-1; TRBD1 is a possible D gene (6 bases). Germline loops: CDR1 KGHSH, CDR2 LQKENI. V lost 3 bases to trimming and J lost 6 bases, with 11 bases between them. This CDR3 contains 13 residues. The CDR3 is CASSPAGEAEAFF. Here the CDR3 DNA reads TGTGCCAGCTCACCGGCAGGGGAGGCTGAAGCTTTCTTT.

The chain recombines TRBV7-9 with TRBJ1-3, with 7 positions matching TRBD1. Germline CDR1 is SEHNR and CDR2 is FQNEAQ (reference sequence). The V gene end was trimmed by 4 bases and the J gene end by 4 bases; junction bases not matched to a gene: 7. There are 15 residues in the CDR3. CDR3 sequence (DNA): TGTGCCAGCAGCTCGACAGGGATGGACGGAAACACCATATATTTT. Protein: CASSSTGMDGNTIYF. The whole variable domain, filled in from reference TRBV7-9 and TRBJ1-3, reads DTGVSQNPRHKITKRGQNVTFRCDPISEHNRLYWYRQTLGQGPEFLTYFQNEAQLEKSRLLSDRFSAERPKGSFSTLEIQRTEQGDSAMYLCASSSTGMDGNTIYFGEGSWLTVV.

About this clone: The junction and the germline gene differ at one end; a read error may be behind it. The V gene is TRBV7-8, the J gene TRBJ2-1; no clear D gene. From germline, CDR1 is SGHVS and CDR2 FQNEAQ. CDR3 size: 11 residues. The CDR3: CASRLVGTWFF. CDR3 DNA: TGTGCCAGCAGGTTAGTCGGTACTTGGTTCTTC.

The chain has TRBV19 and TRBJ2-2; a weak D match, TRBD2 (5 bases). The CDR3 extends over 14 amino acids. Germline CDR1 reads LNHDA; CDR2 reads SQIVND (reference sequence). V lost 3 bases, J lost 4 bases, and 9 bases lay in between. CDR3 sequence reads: CASSMRAGTGELFF. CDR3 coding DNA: TGTGCCAGTAGTATGCGGGCCGGCACCGGGGAGCTGTTTTTT.

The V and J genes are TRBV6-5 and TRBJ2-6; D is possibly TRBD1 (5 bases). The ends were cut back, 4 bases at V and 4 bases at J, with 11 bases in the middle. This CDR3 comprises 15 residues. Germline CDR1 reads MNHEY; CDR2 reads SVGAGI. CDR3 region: CASSSPGSGANVLTF. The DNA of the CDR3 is TGTGCCAGCAGTTCCCCAGGGTCAGGGGCCAACGTCCTGACTTTC.

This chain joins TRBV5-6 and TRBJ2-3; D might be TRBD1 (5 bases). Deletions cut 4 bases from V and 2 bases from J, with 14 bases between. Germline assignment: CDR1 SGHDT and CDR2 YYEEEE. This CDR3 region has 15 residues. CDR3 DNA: TGTGCCAGCAGCCCGGGCTACGGACACACAGATACGCAGTATTTT. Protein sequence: CASSPGYGHTDTQYF.